The clone carrying this T cell receptor beta chain was counted ten times or more. Its antigen is undetermined. V lost 4 bases and J lost 6, with 13 bases in between. Germline CDR1 MNHEY, CDR2 SVGEGT. The CDR3 loop spans 13 amino acids. The data were obtained in a study of read filtering for tumor transcriptome and immune sequencing. Bone marrow was sampled from every patient at the time of active disease. Study-wide points: The CD138-negative fraction was mixed bone marrow immune cells, not pure T cells. RNA-seq captured clonotypes less deeply and reliably than IR-seq.

The library was built from roughly 400 ng RNA with molecular barcoded adaptors for alpha/delta and beta/gamma chains. In TCRdb, the reads were re-called with MiXCR into one record per CDR3 protein. The table lists 37,000 or so distinct CDR3 sequences, approximately 15% of them singletons, with 35% to 45% in the top ten. The chain links TRBV6-2 or TRBV6-3 to TRBJ2-7; D gene unclear. The sample consisted of a population of CD138-negative cells sorted from bone marrow. This sequence was found in a donor at least 40 years old with multiple myeloma. CDR3 sequence: CASSSHGLGEQYF. The CDR3 DNA reads TGTGCCAGCAGTTCCCATGGGCTCGGCGAGCAGTACTTC.